This paragraph covers one T cell receptor beta chain sequence. The sample comes from a study of shared clonotypes between healthy human individuals. Turning to the study itself: Each donor had three CD4 naive, three CD4 memory, two CD8 naive and one CD8 memory plate.

The ends lost 5 bases at V and 3 bases at J; junction bases unmatched: 3. The germline V gene has CDR1 SGHTA and CDR2 FQGNSA. CDR3 length: 15 amino acids. Assay used: immunoSEQ multiplex PCR; TCRdb lists only in-frame clones, some missing. The sample records 2 million to 2.5 million clones, around 95% being singletons. The receptor was derived from a man between 18 and 35 years old in good health. The chain is built from TRBV7-2 and TRBJ2-3, with TRBD2 matching 12 bases. Sequencing input: naive CD4+ T cells sorted from blood. Described subset: CD45RA+ positively selected. CDR3 DNA: TGTGCCAGCAGCAGACTAGCGGGGGTTACAGATACGCAGTATTTT. This sequence encodes CASSRLAGVTDTQYF.